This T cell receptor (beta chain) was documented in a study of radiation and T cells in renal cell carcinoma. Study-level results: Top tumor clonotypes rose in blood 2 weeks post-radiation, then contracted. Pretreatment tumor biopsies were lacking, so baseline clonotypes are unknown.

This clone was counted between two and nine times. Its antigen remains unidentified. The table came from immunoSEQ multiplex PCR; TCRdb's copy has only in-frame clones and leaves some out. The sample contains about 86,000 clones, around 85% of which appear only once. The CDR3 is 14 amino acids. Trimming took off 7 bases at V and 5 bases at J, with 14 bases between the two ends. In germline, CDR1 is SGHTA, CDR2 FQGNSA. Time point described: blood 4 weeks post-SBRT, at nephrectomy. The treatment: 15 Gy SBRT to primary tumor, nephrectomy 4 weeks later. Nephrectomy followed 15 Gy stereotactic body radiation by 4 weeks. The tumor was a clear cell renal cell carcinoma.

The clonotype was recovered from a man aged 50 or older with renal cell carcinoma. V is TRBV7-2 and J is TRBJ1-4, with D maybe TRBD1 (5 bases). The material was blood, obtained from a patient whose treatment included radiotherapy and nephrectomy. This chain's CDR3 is CASNEGQGNEKLFF. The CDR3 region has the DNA TGTGCCAGCAATGAGGGGCAGGGAAATGAAAAACTGTTTTTT.